The sample holds many counts of the clone carrying this T cell receptor (beta chain). This sample was included in a study of Graves' ophthalmopathy and Graves' hyperthyroidism. V was shortened by 5 bases and J by 2 bases, with 21 bases between the two germline ends. The CDR3 is 16 amino acids. CDR1 and CDR2 from the germline V gene are DFQATT and SNEGSKA (reference sequence). As the template, RNA transcripts were used to amplify TCR beta CDR3 regions. First-round RT-PCR with HTBI primers preceded a second-round multiplex PCR. TCRdb itself ran the multiplex PCR reads through MiXCR, one entry per CDR3 protein. The sample shows about 220,000 distinct CDR3 sequences, 20% to 25% of them seen only once.

Material for sequencing was peripheral blood. This TCR was sampled from a woman aged 45-65 years with Graves' ophthalmopathy. This sequence joins TRBV20-1 and TRBJ2-5, with D unresolved. The CDR3 DNA reads as TGCAGTGCTGAAACTCGGAGTTCGGGTTGGCAAGAGACCCAGTACTTC. This translates into CSAETRSSGWQETQYF.